This passage covers 20 T cell receptor beta chains from one sample sequenced in a study of neurological immune-mediated disorders. Sample time point: longitudinal time-point 1 (baseline). TCRdb re-called the 5' RACE reads with MiXCR, one entry per CDR3 protein. Among 50,000 to 70,000 distinct CDR3 sequences, around 10% were seen once, and the ten largest hold 5% to 8.5%. Sequencing was performed on PBMCs. These receptor sequences come from a male donor with HTLV-1-associated myelopathy (HAM/TSP).

This clonotype turned up a few times. This chain links TRBV6-6 with TRBJ2-4; D gene ambiguous. V was cut by 4 bases and J by 1 base, with 17 bases left in between. CDR1 and CDR2 from the germline V gene are MNHNY and SVGAGI (reference sequence). The CDR3 covers 17 residues. The CDR3 reads CASSSHRNAGAKNIQYF. The CDR3 DNA follows: TGTGCCAGCAGTTCGCACCGGAACGCTGGGGCCAAAAACATTCAGTACTTC.

This clonotype occurred many times. The chain carries TRBV25-1 and TRBJ2-5; the match to TRBD1 covers 9 bases. Trimming cost V 3 bases and J 5 bases; bases outside gene matches: 16. The germline CDR1 and CDR2 sequences are MGHDK and SYGVNS. This CDR3 spans 18 amino acids. As DNA, the CDR3 is TGTGCCAGCAGTGATGGGCTGGGCAGGGGACAGGGCAAGGAGACCCAGTACTTC. Translated, it gives CASSDGLGRGQGKETQYF.

This clonotype is labeled medium-sized. The J gene is TRBJ1-1, the V gene TRBV12-3 or TRBV12-4; D is undetermined. This CDR3 region has 15 residues. Here the CDR3 reads CGSSLAVGVDTEAFF. For the CDR3, the DNA is TGTGGGAGCAGTTTAGCGGTCGGGGTAGACACTGAAGCTTTCTTT.

The table lists this clonotype with a count of one. The chain couples TRBV10-1 to TRBJ1-2, with TRBD1 matching 7 bases. Germline values: CDR1 WNHNN, CDR2 SYGVQD (reference sequence). Trimming cost V 10 bases and J 5 bases; bases outside gene matches: 19. The CDR3 runs to 16 residues. The CDR3 nucleotides are TGCGCCAACAGGCAGAGTGCTGGGACAGATTTATATGGCTACACCTTC. This translates into CANRQSAGTDLYGYTF.

This clonotype was observed at least ten times. The chain has TRBV20-1 and TRBJ2-5; TRBD1 or TRBD2 may be the D gene (5 bases each). The V and J ends lost 2 bases and 4 bases respectively, with 11 bases between them. Germline CDR1 and CDR2: DFQATT and SNEGSKA (reference sequence). This CDR3 region has 13 residues. As DNA, the CDR3 is TGCAGTGCTAGACGGGGCGCAGGAGAGACCCAGTACTTC. This translates into CSARRGAGETQYF.

About this clonotype itself: This sequence may be a read error, since a much larger clone differs from it by one base. The gene calls are TRBV5-6 and TRBJ1-4, with 7 bases identical to TRBD1. In germline, CDR1 is SGHDT, CDR2 YYEEEE. The CDR3 totals 16 residues. The CDR3 reads CTSSLLRTGINEKLFF. CDR3 nucleotides: TGTACCAGCAGCTTGCTTCGGACAGGCATTAATGAAAAACTGTTTTTT.

This clonotype was recorded many times. The chain employs TRBV20-1 and TRBJ1-1; D unresolved. The V and J ends lost 5 bases and 1 base respectively, with 14 bases between them. There are 14 residues in the CDR3. CDR1 and CDR2 (germline): DFQATT, SNEGSKA (reference sequence). The CDR3 DNA reads TGCAGTGCTCACGACTTGCGTGAGAACACTGAAGCTTTCTTT. Its protein product is CSAHDLRENTEAFF.

This clonotype was counted at least ten times. J is TRBJ1-3 and V is TRBV6-5; D unclear. Germline V gene lookup returns CDR1 MNHEY and CDR2 SVGAGI. CDR3 length equals 17 residues. The V end was cut by 2 bases, the J end by 0 bases, with 14 bases between. CDR3 amino acids: CASSYTDPIHSGNTIYF. In nucleotides, the CDR3 is TGTGCCAGCAGTTACACTGACCCGATTCACTCTGGAAACACCATATATTTT.

There are many counts of this clonotype. The V gene is TRBV28, the J gene TRBJ1-5; 8 nucleotides line up with TRBD1. The CDR3 loop spans 14 amino acids. The V gene's germline CDR1 is MDHEN and CDR2 SYDVKM. The V gene end was trimmed by 6 bases and the J gene end by 2 bases; junction bases not matched to a gene: 3. The CDR3 sequence is CASRLDRGNQPQHF. DNA for the CDR3: TGTGCCAGCAGATTGGACAGGGGCAATCAGCCCCAGCATTTT. Supplemented by reference TRBV28 and TRBJ1-5, the full variable domain reads DVKVTQSSRYLVKRTGEKVFLECVQDMDHENMFWYRQDPGLGLRLIYFSYDVKMKEKGDIPEGYSVSREKKERFSLILESASTNQTSMYLCASRLDRGNQPQHFGDGTRLSIL.

There are many counts of this clonotype. This chain uses TRBV12-3 or TRBV12-4 with TRBJ1-2; D might be TRBD1 (6 bases). This CDR3 comprises 13 residues. The germline V and J ends were trimmed by 5 bases and 4 bases, with 11 bases remaining between them. The CDR3 region is CASSHRDRYGYTF. CDR3 bases: TGTGCCAGCAGTCACAGGGACCGCTATGGCTACACCTTC.

This clonotype occurred many times. The J gene is TRBJ1-1, the V gene TRBV28, with TRBD1 identical over 10 bases. The V and J ends lost 5 bases and 5 bases, in that order; junction bases with no gene match: 5. This CDR3 is built from 14 residues. Germline CDR1 is MDHEN and CDR2 is SYDVKM. As DNA, the CDR3 is TGTGCCAGCAGTGAGGGGACAGGGGTAACTGAAGCTTTCTTT. It yields the protein CASSEGTGVTEAFF.

This clonotype was counted many times. The J gene is TRBJ2-7, the V gene TRBV5-1; unclear D gene. Germline CDR1 and CDR2: SGHRS and YFSETQ. The CDR3 contains 13 residues. V was pared by 5 bases and J by 3 bases, with 12 bases between. CDR3 nucleotide sequence: TGCGCCAGCAGGGCTTGGACGGACTACGAGCAGTACTTC. Translating gives CASRAWTDYEQYF.

This clonotype was found many times. The chain recombines TRBV7-2 with TRBJ2-7; 9 bases agree with TRBD1. The CDR3 totals 20 residues. V was pared by 2 bases and J by 1 base, with 18 bases of the junction left unmatched. Per germline, CDR1 SGHTA and CDR2 FQGNSA. CDR3 DNA sequence: TGTGCCAGCAGCTTACCGACATGGGGACAGGGCCTCCCGTCTTCCTACGAGCAGTACTTC. Translation gives CASSLPTWGQGLPSSYEQYF.

This clonotype was detected many times. The V call is TRBV20-1, the J call TRBJ1-5; weak D call: TRBD1 (6 bases). V was pared by 7 bases and J by 6 bases, with 19 bases between. CDR3 length: 14 amino acids. CDR1 and CDR2 (germline): DFQATT, SNEGSKA (reference sequence). The CDR3 DNA sequence: TGCAGTGTTGCGGACCGCGCGGGGGCTCAGCCCCAGCATTTT. It specifies CSVADRAGAQPQHF.

The table lists this clonotype with many counts. This sequence joins TRBV20-1 and TRBJ1-2; D not resolved. The CDR3 runs 14 residues. CDR1 and CDR2 from the germline V gene are DFQATT and SNEGSKA (reference sequence). V dropped 4 bases and J dropped 5 bases, with 17 bases sitting between them. CDR3 amino acids: CSATPGSKRYGYTF. CDR3 in DNA: TGCAGTGCTACCCCTGGGTCCAAAAGATATGGCTACACCTTC.

The table lists this clonotype with many counts. V is TRBV9 and J is TRBJ2-1, with D maybe TRBD1 (5 bases). V was shortened by 1 base and J by 9 bases, with 14 bases between the two germline ends. The CDR3 is 14 residues long. Germline values: CDR1 SGDLS, CDR2 YYNGEE. The CDR3 loop reads CASSVTSGFPEQFF. The CDR3 nucleotides are TGTGCCAGCAGCGTAACTTCAGGGTTCCCTGAGCAGTTCTTC.

In its sample, this clonotype was seen a few times. The chain carries TRBV5-1 and TRBJ2-5; unclear D gene. Between the trimmed V and J ends, which lost 3 bases and 8 bases, there was a span of 14 bases. The CDR3 runs 13 residues. CDR1 is SGHRS and CDR2 is YFSETQ in the germline V gene. This chain's CDR3 is CASSSDVTGTQYF. Here the CDR3 DNA reads TGCGCCAGCAGCTCCGATGTCACCGGAACCCAGTACTTC.

In this sample, this clonotype turned up many times. The CDR3 sequence: CASSQSPNSADTQYF. The DNA of the CDR3 is TGCGCCAGCAGCCAATCCCCGAATAGCGCAGATACGCAGTATTTT. The V gene is TRBV4-3, the J gene TRBJ2-3; D is perhaps TRBD2 (5 bases). The CDR3 extends over 15 amino acids. Germline CDR1 LGHNA, CDR2 YSLEER. V was pared by 2 bases and J by 4 bases, with 13 bases between.

This clonotype was detected many times. The chain recombines TRBV12-3 or TRBV12-4 with TRBJ2-7, with D perhaps TRBD1 or TRBD2 (5 bases each). V lost 3 bases and J 2 bases, leaving 11 bases between the germline ends. This CDR3 has 14 amino acids. CDR3 in amino acids: CASSLLGTAYEQYF. The CDR3, as DNA: TGTGCCAGCAGTTTGCTTGGGACGGCCTACGAGCAGTACTTC.

This clonotype was found many times. The chain's CDR3 is CASSAVSPGTGELFF. The CDR3 nucleotides read TGTGCCAGCAGTGCGGTTTCCCCGGGCACCGGGGAGCTGTTTTTT. This chain uses TRBV6-1 with TRBJ2-2; D unresolved. The CDR3 contains 15 residues. Germline CDR1 is MNHNS and CDR2 is SASEGT. V was cut by 4 bases and J by 4 bases, with 13 bases left in between.